Below are 21 T cell receptor beta chains sequenced from a single sample in a study of T cells in Graves' hyperthyroidism and ophthalmopathy. Researchers took RNA transcripts and amplified the TCR beta CDR3 regions from them. First-round RT-PCR with HTBI primers amplified the TCR CDR3 region. Using its own MiXCR run on the multiplex PCR reads, TCRdb lists one record per CDR3 protein. The repertoire holds over 650,000 distinct CDR3 sequences, roughly 15% seen once, with around 8% in the top ten. The sample taken for sequencing was blood. The receptors come from a man between 18 and 29 years old with Graves' hyperthyroidism.

This clonotype was found many times. V usage is TRBV28 and J usage is TRBJ1-1; the match to TRBD1 covers 8 bases. The CDR3 extends over 15 amino acids. Germline CDR1 and CDR2: MDHEN and SYDVKM. With V trimmed by 4 bases and J by 0 bases, 4 bases remained unmatched. The DNA for the CDR3 is TGTGCCAGCAGTTCCCAGACAGGGGTGAACACTGAAGCTTTCTTT. This codes for CASSSQTGVNTEAFF.

This clonotype showed up just a few times. The CDR3 DNA reads TGTGCCAGCAGTTTGGCGGAAGGCGAGACAGGTGAAGCTTTCTTT. It encodes CASSLAEGETGEAFF. This chain links TRBV12-3 or TRBV12-4 with TRBJ1-1, with D possibly being TRBD1 (6 bases). V was trimmed by 3 bases and J by 7 bases, leaving 18 bases between them. The CDR3 runs to 15 residues.

The J gene is TRBJ2-7, the V gene TRBV28; D gene unclear. CDR1 is MDHEN, CDR2 SYDVKM, per germline. This CDR3 is 12 amino acids long. V lost 1 base and J lost 6, with 7 bases in between. The CDR3 spells CASSLSSGEQYF. In DNA, the CDR3 is TGTGCCAGCAGTTTATCTTCCGGCGAGCAGTACTTC.

This clonotype came up a few times. Just one base apart from a much larger clone, this may be a read error. The chain combines TRBV6-1 with TRBJ2-7; 7 bases line up with TRBD1. Germline lookup yields CDR1 MNHNS and CDR2 SASEGT. This CDR3 has 12 residues. After removal of 7 bases from V and 1 base from J, the junction contained 1 base not matched to a gene. CDR3 sequence (DNA): TGTGCCAGCAAGACAGGGTCCTACGAGCAGTACTTC. This translates into CASKTGSYEQYF.

V and J are TRBV12-3 or TRBV12-4 and TRBJ2-1; 11 bases are shared with TRBD2. The junction had 12 bases not matched to a gene; V was cut back by 6 bases and J by 14 bases. The CDR3 has 14 amino acids. The CDR3 sequence is CASSRRVAGGEEFF. For the CDR3, the DNA is TGTGCCAGCAGCCGCCGGGTAGCGGGAGGGGAAGAGTTCTTC.

This clonotype was counted at least ten times. The chain joins TRBV28 to TRBJ2-7; maybe TRBD2 (5 bases). In germline, CDR1 is MDHEN, CDR2 SYDVKM. The CDR3 spans 13 residues. V shed 7 bases and J shed 6 bases, with 16 bases lying between them. The CDR3: CASTPPGFREQYF. CDR3 coding DNA: TGTGCCAGCACCCCTCCGGGGTTCCGCGAGCAGTACTTC. Supplemented by reference TRBV28 and TRBJ2-7, the full variable domain reads DVKVTQSSRYLVKRTGEKVFLECVQDMDHENMFWYRQDPGLGLRLIYFSYDVKMKEKGDIPEGYSVSREKKERFSLILESASTNQTSMYLCASTPPGFREQYFGPGTRLTVT.

This clonotype has a handful of counts. The V gene is TRBV2, the J gene TRBJ2-2, with TRBD2 matching over 9 bases. The CDR3 runs 16 residues. V shed 3 bases, J shed 7 bases, and the junction held 9 bases outside the gene matches. The germline gives CDR1 SNHLY, CDR2 FYNNEI. The CDR3 here is CASSDSREGRSGELFF. The CDR3 region has the DNA TGTGCCAGCAGTGACTCGCGGGAGGGCCGAAGCGGGGAGCTGTTTTTT.

This chain connects TRBV29-1 to TRBJ2-7, with 7 bases lining up with TRBD1. V gave up 7 bases and J gave up 6 bases; unmatched junction bases: 6. The CDR3 contains 11 residues. Germline CDR1 SQVTM, CDR2 ANQGSEA. CDR3 nucleotide sequence: TGCAGCGCATCGACAGGGTCCGAGCAGTACTTC. Translated: CSASTGSEQYF.

V gene TRBV7-6 combines with J gene TRBJ2-5, with 10 bases matching TRBD1. Germline loops: CDR1 SGHVS, CDR2 FNYEAQ. The CDR3 contains 16 residues. After removal of 5 bases from V and 5 bases from J, the junction contained 11 bases not matched to a gene. The CDR3 reads CASSLGDRGFQETQYF. The CDR3 bases are TGTGCCAGCAGCCTCGGGGACAGGGGCTTCCAGGAGACCCAGTACTTC.

The V gene is TRBV20-1, the J gene TRBJ2-1; 10 bases align to TRBD2. Looked up from germline, CDR1 is DFQATT and CDR2 is SNEGSKA (reference sequence). With V trimmed by 6 bases and J by 4 bases, 6 bases remained unmatched. CDR3 length: 14 amino acids. In DNA form, the CDR3 reads TGCAGTGCCGGGACTAGCGCGCTATACAATGAGCAGTTCTTC. Its translation is CSAGTSALYNEQFF.

This clonotype was seen more than once but under ten times. The V call is TRBV5-1, the J call TRBJ2-5; D perhaps matches TRBD2 (5 bases). Germline CDR1 SGHRS, CDR2 YFSETQ. Trimming took 3 bases from V and 10 from J, leaving 25 bases between them. The CDR3 is 16 residues long. CDR3 nucleotide sequence: TGCGCCAGCAGCTCCATGGGAGTAGCGTTCACCTTCGGCCAGTACTTC. Amino acid sequence: CASSSMGVAFTFGQYF.

This sequence joins TRBV6-2 or TRBV6-3 and TRBJ2-2; D uncertain. This CDR3 has 14 amino acids. V was clipped by 6 bases and J by 5 bases, with 13 bases between them. The germline gives CDR1 MNHEY, CDR2 SVGEGT. CDR3 DNA sequence: TGTGCCAGCAGATGGGCCCAGGAGACCGGGGAGCTGTTTTTT. Translation gives CASRWAQETGELFF.

This rearrangement joins TRBV19 to TRBJ2-7; D remains unclear. Germline values: CDR1 LNHDA, CDR2 SQIVND (reference sequence). The V and J ends lost 6 bases and 5 bases respectively, with 26 bases between them. CDR3 length equals 17 residues. The CDR3 DNA reads TGTGCCAGTAGCAGTAACGGAGACTTACTTCGGGCGAACGAGCAGTACTTC. It is translated as CASSSNGDLLRANEQYF.

This clonotype was detected a few times. V and J are TRBV27 and TRBJ2-3; D is perhaps TRBD1 or TRBD2 (6 bases each). Germline V gene data show CDR1 as MNHEY and CDR2 as SMNVEV (reference sequence). V dropped 3 bases and J dropped 3 bases, with 16 bases sitting between them. The CDR3 spans 16 residues. The CDR3 DNA sequence: TGTGCCAGCAGTTTCCTCTTCGGAGGGGGGACAGATACGCAGTATTTT. Translation: CASSFLFGGGTDTQYF.

This clonotype was observed a handful of times. A much larger clone is a single base away; this may be a read error. The chain uses TRBV28 and TRBJ1-2, with a weak D call TRBD1 (6 bases). The CDR3 is 12 amino acids. The germline V gene encodes CDR1 MDHEN and CDR2 SYDVKM. Trimming removed 3 bases at V and 7 bases at J, with 9 bases between. The CDR3 is CASSFRGSGYTF. In DNA, the CDR3 is TGTGCCAGCAGTTTCAGGGGAAGTGGCTACACCTTC.

This clonotype came up many times. The chain employs TRBV7-9 and TRBJ1-2; D call uncertain. Trimming took off 6 bases at V and 4 bases at J, with 15 bases between the two ends. Germline V lookup: CDR1 SEHNR, CDR2 FQNEAQ (reference sequence). CDR3 length: 14 amino acids. CDR3 protein: CASRPVGAGYGYTF. CDR3 nucleotides: TGTGCCAGCAGACCGGTCGGAGCCGGCTATGGCTACACCTTC.

The table lists this clonotype with many counts. This rearrangement joins TRBV5-1 to TRBJ2-1; 7 bases are shared with TRBD2. The V gene end was trimmed by 2 bases and the J gene end by 2 bases; junction bases not matched to a gene: 4. Germline V lookup: CDR1 SGHRS, CDR2 YFSETQ. The length of the CDR3 is 15 residues. The CDR3 nucleotides are TGCGCCAGCAGCTTTAGCGGGCAGACCTACAATGAGCAGTTCTTC. This encodes CASSFSGQTYNEQFF.

This chain uses TRBV20-1 with TRBJ2-3; D perhaps matches TRBD2 (6 bases). The CDR3 is 14 residues long. The V gene's germline CDR1 is DFQATT and CDR2 SNEGSKA (reference sequence). V dropped 3 bases and J dropped 0 bases, with 10 bases sitting between them. CDR3: CSASSAGSTDTQYF. CDR3 in DNA: TGCAGTGCTAGTTCTGCGGGGAGCACAGATACGCAGTATTTT.

The sample holds a few counts of this clonotype. V usage is TRBV6-5 and J usage is TRBJ1-2; D perhaps matches TRBD1 (5 bases). The CDR3 spans 16 residues. From germline, CDR1 is MNHEY and CDR2 SVGAGI. Trimming pared 2 bases from V and 0 bases from J, leaving 13 bases between. CDR3 sequence reads: CASSYPPGRSNYGYTF. Here the CDR3 DNA reads TGTGCCAGCAGTTACCCTCCGGGACGGTCTAACTATGGCTACACCTTC.

This clonotype has more than one count but fewer than ten. Written as DNA, the CDR3 is TGTGCCATCAGTTTTAGAGGGGGCACAGATACGCAGTATTTT. Protein product: CAISFRGGTDTQYF. The chain links TRBV10-3 to TRBJ2-3; the D call may be TRBD1 or TRBD2 (5 bases each). The CDR3 length is 14 residues. Per germline, CDR1 ENHRY and CDR2 SYGVKD. V was cut by 5 bases and J by 1 base, with 10 bases left in between.

The sample holds many counts of this clonotype. The rearrangement joins TRBV6-6 to TRBJ2-7, with 12 bases aligning to TRBD2. The CDR3 has 14 amino acids. Germline CDR1 MNHNY, CDR2 SVGAGI (reference sequence). J was trimmed by 6 bases and V by 1 base; bases with no gene match: 1. The CDR3 protein is CASSYLTSGSEQYF. The CDR3 region has the DNA TGTGCCAGCAGTTACTTGACTAGCGGGAGCGAGCAGTACTTC.